This T cell receptor beta chain was sequenced during a study of blood T cell repertoires in COVID-19. Study context: Collection of acute and convalescent COVID-19 samples took place in the United States, Italy and Spain. Sample material is recorded as cDNA or gDNA derived from T cells, B-cell-depleted T cells, or PBMCs.

From germline, CDR1 is KGHSH and CDR2 LQKENI. There are 14 residues in the CDR3. V lost 3 bases to trimming and J lost 0 bases; unmatched junction nucleotides: 2. How the authors handled the data: Reference gene primer amplification yielded estimated nucleated cell counts. Repertoires were generated with immunoSEQ multiplex PCR, while TCRdb's copy carries only in-frame clones and drops some. V and J calls plus clone size are reproduced from that table; the DNA served to infer D and trimming. The sample holds approximately 58,000 clones, 75% to 85% seen once. Sequenced sample: peripheral blood. The source of this sequence is a woman aged 60-75 years with acute or convalescent COVID-19. The chain carries TRBV18 and TRBJ2-7, with 7 bases that match TRBD1. As DNA, the CDR3 is TGTGCCAGCTCACCGAACAGGGGCTCCTACGAGCAGTACTTC. It codes for CASSPNRGSYEQYF.